This TCR beta chain comes out of a study of T cells after yellow fever vaccination. The V gene lost 5 bases and the J gene lost 5 bases, with 15 bases spanning the gap. The CDR3 sequence is 13 residues long. Germline V gives CDR1 DFQATT, CDR2 SNEGSKA (reference sequence). Points from the study as a whole: Within the sorted memory subsets, almost all vaccine-responding clonotypes could not be detected on day 0. Post-booster samples contained most primary-vaccination clones (around 96% CD4, around 90% CD8). Researchers noted that a small share of clonotypes showed up in both CD4 and CD8 compartments.

MiXCR, applied by TCRdb to the 5' RACE reads, yields one record per CDR3 protein. The table lists under 50,000 distinct CDR3 sequences, around 6.5% of them singletons, with roughly 10% in the top ten. This sequence originates from a man between 25 and 39 years old who received the YFV17D yellow fever vaccine. The chain is built from TRBV20-1 and TRBJ2-5, with a weak D call TRBD1 (6 bases). The source material was PBMCs, either bulk or a sorted T-cell subset (CD4+, CD8+, memory, or dextramer-sorted; not recorded which), sampled 45 days after the yellow fever booster vaccination. The CDR3 loop is CSALTGYGETQYF. As DNA, the CDR3 is TGCAGTGCTCTCACAGGGTATGGGGAGACCCAGTACTTC.